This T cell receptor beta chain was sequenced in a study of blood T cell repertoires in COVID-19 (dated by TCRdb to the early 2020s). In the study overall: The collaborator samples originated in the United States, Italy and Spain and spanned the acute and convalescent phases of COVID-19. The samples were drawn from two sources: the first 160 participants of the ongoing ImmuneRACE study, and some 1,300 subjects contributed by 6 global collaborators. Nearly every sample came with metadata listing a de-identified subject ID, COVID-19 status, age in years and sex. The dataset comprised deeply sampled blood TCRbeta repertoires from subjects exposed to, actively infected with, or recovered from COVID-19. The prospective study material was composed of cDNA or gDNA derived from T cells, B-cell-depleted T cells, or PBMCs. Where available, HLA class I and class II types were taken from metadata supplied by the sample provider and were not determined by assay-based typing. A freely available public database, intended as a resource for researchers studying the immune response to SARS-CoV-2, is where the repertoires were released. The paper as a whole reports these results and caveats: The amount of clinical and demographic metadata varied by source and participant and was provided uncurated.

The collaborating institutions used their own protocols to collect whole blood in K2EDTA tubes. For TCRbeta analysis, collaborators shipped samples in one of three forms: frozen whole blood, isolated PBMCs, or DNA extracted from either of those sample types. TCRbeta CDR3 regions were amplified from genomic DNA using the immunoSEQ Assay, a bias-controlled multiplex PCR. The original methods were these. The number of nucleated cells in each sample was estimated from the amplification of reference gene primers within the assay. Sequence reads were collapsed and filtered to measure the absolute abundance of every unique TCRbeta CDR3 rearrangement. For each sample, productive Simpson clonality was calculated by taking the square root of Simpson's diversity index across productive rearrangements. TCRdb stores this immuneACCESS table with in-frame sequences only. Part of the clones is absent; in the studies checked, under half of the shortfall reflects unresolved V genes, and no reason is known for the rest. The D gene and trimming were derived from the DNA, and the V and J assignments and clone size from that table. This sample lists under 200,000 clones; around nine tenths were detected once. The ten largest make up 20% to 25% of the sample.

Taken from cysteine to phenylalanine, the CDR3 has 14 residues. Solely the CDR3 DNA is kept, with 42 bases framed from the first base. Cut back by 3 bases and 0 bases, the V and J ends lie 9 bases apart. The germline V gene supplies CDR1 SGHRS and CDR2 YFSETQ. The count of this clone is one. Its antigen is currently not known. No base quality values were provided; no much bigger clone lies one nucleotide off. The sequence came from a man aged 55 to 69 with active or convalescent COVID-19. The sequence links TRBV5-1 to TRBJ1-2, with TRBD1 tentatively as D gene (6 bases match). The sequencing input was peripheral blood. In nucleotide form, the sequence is TGCGCCAGCAGCTCCGACAGGTCTAACTATGGCTACACCTTC. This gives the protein CASSSDRSNYGYTF. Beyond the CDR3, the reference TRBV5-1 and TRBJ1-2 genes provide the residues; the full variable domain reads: KAGVTQTPRYLIKTRGQQVTLSCSPISGHRSVSWYQQTPGQGLQFLFEYFSETQRNKGNFPGRFSGRQFSNSRSEMNVSTLELGDSALYLCASSSDRSNYGYTFGSGTRLTVV.